The 5 T cell receptor beta chains below all came from one sample that was sequenced in a study of cytomegalovirus exposure and HLA in healthy donors. Repertoires were generated with immunoSEQ multiplex PCR, while TCRdb's copy carries only in-frame clones and drops some. The repertoire has roughly 59,000 clones, about 92% of them found once; the top ten carry approximately 5%. Sequenced material: PBMCs. Receptors originate from a young man in good health and CMV-seropositive.

The rearrangement links TRBV27 to TRBJ1-2; TRBD1 agrees at 12 bases. CDR1 and CDR2 from the germline V gene are MNHEY and SMNVEV (reference sequence). This CDR3 has 16 residues. The V gene end was trimmed by 5 bases and the J gene end by 8 bases; junction bases not matched to a gene: 12. CDR3 sequence: CASSNHRDRGLSGYTF. The CDR3 region has the DNA TGTGCCAGCAGTAACCACCGGGACAGGGGGCTCAGCGGCTACACCTTC.

The J gene is TRBJ2-4, the V gene TRBV7-9; D unclear. This CDR3 comprises 13 residues. Trimming took off 10 bases at V and 5 bases at J, with 15 bases between the two ends. Germline loops: CDR1 SEHNR, CDR2 FQNEAQ (reference sequence). The DNA for the CDR3 is TGTGCCATTGGGCTCCCTCCCCAAAACATTCAGTACTTC. This translates into CAIGLPPQNIQYF.

This clone was detected only a few times. The chain links TRBV27 to TRBJ2-7, with D uncertain. The germline V gene encodes CDR1 MNHEY and CDR2 SMNVEV (reference sequence). CDR3 length equals 12 residues. With 4 bases removed from V and 1 base from J, the gap between germline ends came to 5 bases. The CDR3 spells CASSSRSYEQYF. The CDR3 DNA follows: TGTGCCAGCAGTTCACGGTCCTACGAGCAGTACTTC.

The CDR3 coding sequence is TGTGCCAGCTCACCGACTGTACAGGGGAGCAATCAGCCCCAGCATTTT. It translates to CASSPTVQGSNQPQHF. The rearrangement joins TRBV18 to TRBJ1-5; 7 positions agree with TRBD1. This CDR3 has 16 residues. J was trimmed by 1 base and V by 3 bases; bases with no gene match: 6. The germline gives CDR1 KGHSH, CDR2 LQKENI.

CDR3 in DNA: TGTGCCAGCAGCGTAGCGGGTCGAGGAAGCGGAATGGGCGGGGAGCTGTTTTTT. Translating gives CASSVAGRGSGMGGELFF. The chain has TRBV9 and TRBJ2-2; weak D call: TRBD2 (5 bases). The CDR3 is made up of 18 amino acids. Germline CDR1 SGDLS, CDR2 YYNGEE. V was clipped by 0 bases and J by 7 bases, with 22 bases between them.